This TCR beta chain was sequenced for a study of blood T cell repertoires in COVID-19. The overall study: Samples representing acute and convalescent COVID-19 were sourced from the United States, Italy and Spain. The cDNA or gDNA used as material had been derived from T cells, B-cell-depleted T cells, or PBMCs.

The authors' processing: Scientists estimated how many nucleated cells there were by amplifying reference gene primers. Libraries were prepared by immunoSEQ multiplex PCR; TCRdb keeps only in-frame clonotypes and omits some of them. That table furnishes V, J and clone size, whereas the DNA furnished D and trimming. This sample carries about 310,000 clones, 87% of them seen once, and the ten largest clones take 1%. This CDR3 has 13 residues. The V gene lost 1 base and the J gene lost 5 bases, with 7 bases spanning the gap. The germline CDR1 and CDR2 sequences are SGDLS and YYNGEE. This sequence was found in a man aged 50 to 60 with active or convalescent COVID-19. This chain connects TRBV9 to TRBJ2-1, with D possibly being TRBD1 (6 bases). The sequenced sample was peripheral blood. The CDR3 nucleotides read TGTGCCAGCAGCGTACGGACAGACAATGAGCAGTTCTTC. It encodes CASSVRTDNEQFF.